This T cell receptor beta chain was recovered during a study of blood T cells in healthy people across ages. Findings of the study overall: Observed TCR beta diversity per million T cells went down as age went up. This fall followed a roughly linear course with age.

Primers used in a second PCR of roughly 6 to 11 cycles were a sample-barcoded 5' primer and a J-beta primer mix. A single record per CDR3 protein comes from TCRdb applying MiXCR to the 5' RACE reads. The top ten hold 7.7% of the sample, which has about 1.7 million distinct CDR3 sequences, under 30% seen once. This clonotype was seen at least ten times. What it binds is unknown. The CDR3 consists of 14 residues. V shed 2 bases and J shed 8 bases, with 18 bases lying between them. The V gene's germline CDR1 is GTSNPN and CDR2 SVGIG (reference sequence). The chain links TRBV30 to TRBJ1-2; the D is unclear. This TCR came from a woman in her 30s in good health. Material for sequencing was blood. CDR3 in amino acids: CAWSLVSGSGGYTF. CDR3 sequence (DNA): TGTGCCTGGAGTCTTGTCTCGGGCTCTGGAGGCTACACCTTC.